Here is one TCR beta chain with its context. Antigen unknown. Assay: immunoSEQ multiplex PCR; the TCRdb copy retains only in-frame clones and omits some. The sample has some 41,000 clones; more than 75% are singletons. The record originates from a study of OX40 agonist ivuxolimab in advanced cancers. Overall study: Patients were treated with intravenous ivuxolimab, dosed at 0.01 to 10 mg/kg and infused every 2 weeks. General study findings and limits: Not determined was the antigen specificity of the expanded peripheral T cells.

The sequence came from an adult with an advanced solid tumor such as melanoma, head and neck, liver or kidney cancer. The sequences come from CD4+ or CD8+ T cells sorted from blood, collected in a trial of the OX40 agonist ivuxolimab.

The CDR3 loop is CSVEDRTGTISYEQYF. CDR3 coding DNA: TGCAGCGTTGAAGATCGGACAGGGACTATTTCCTACGAGCAGTACTTC. The chain recombines TRBV29-1 with TRBJ2-7; possibly TRBD1 for D (8 bases). Germline V lookup: CDR1 SQVTM, CDR2 ANQGSEA. The V and J ends lost 0 bases and 1 base respectively, with 16 bases between them. The CDR3 totals 16 residues.